Listed below are T cell receptor beta chains from one sample, sequenced in a study of breast tumors, draining lymph nodes, adjacent tissues. One entry per CDR3 protein results from TCRdb running MiXCR on the multiplex PCR reads. Here the sample spans around 140,000 distinct CDR3 sequences, approximately 20% being singletons. The sample taken for sequencing was axillary lymph node tissue. The source is a female donor with breast cancer. Some clones in this sample may be carry-over from other donors' samples. CDR3s include the opening cysteine and the closing phenylalanine or tryptophan. D genes are given only for firm matches. Clone size is stated in some rows and not others, as once, few, many or a class when expanded.

D: -
J: TRBJ2-1
V: TRBV7-2
size: many
DNA: TGTGCCAGCAGCCCAGACTCCAAGGTGCAGCAGTTCTTC
CDR3: CASSPDSKVQQFF

D: TRBD1
J: TRBJ2-2
V: TRBV15
size: many
DNA: TGTGCCACCAGCAGAGATATAGGACTCGGGACAGGGAACACCGGGGAGCTGTTTTTT
CDR3: CATSRDIGLGTGNTGELFF

D: TRBD2
J: TRBJ2-7
V: TRBV5-1
size: many
DNA: TGCGCCAGCAGGAGCGGGAGTTCCTACGAGCAGTACTTC
CDR3: CASRSGSSYEQYF

D: -
J: TRBJ2-7
V: TRBV5-8
size: many
DNA: TGTGCCAGCAGCACCGGGTTAGGGGACGAGCAGTACTTC
CDR3: CASSTGLGDEQYF

D: -
J: TRBJ2-3
V: TRBV6-6
size: many
DNA: TGTGCCAGCAGTTATTCTGGGTGGGAGTTCGCAGATACGCAGTATTTT
CDR3: CASSYSGWEFADTQYF

D: -
J: TRBJ2-1
V: TRBV5-1
size: many
DNA: TGCGCCAGCAGCTTGGCCCGAGGCGGGGTGAATGAGCAGTTCTTC
CDR3: CASSLARGGVNEQFF

D: -
J: TRBJ1-5
V: TRBV19
size: few
DNA: TGTGCCAGTAGTATTCGCAGGGGAGGGAATAGCAATCAGCCCCAGCATTTT
CDR3: CASSIRRGGNSNQPQHF

D: -
J: TRBJ2-3
V: TRBV7-2
size: many
DNA: TGTGCCAGCAGCTTAATGGCATCTAGCACAGATACGCAGTATTTT
CDR3: CASSLMASSTDTQYF

D: -
J: TRBJ2-5
V: TRBV2
size: -
DNA: TGTGCCAGCAACCGGGACGGGGCCCAAGAGACCCAGTACTTC
CDR3: CASNRDGAQETQYF

D: -
J: TRBJ2-7
V: TRBV7-9
size: many
DNA: TGTGCCAGCAGCCGAAAAGACTACTACGAGCAGTACTTC
CDR3: CASSRKDYYEQYF

D: TRBD1
J: TRBJ2-1
V: TRBV6-5
size: many
DNA: TGTGCCAGCGGCGGGACAGGGATCGGCTACAATGAGCAGTTCTTC
CDR3: CASGGTGIGYNEQFF

D: -
J: TRBJ2-7
V: TRBV11-3
size: many
DNA: TGTGCCAGCAGCCCTAGGGGCCTCTACTCCTACGAGCAGTACTTC
CDR3: CASSPRGLYSYEQYF

D: -
J: TRBJ1-2
V: TRBV6-1
size: -
DNA: TGTGCCAGCACCCCAAGCGGGCAGGGCTACACCTTC
CDR3: CASTPSGQGYTF

D: -
J: TRBJ2-1
V: TRBV5-4
size: few
DNA: TGTGCCAGCAGCTTGAGTGCAGGGGACGGGAAGCAGTTCTTC
CDR3: CASSLSAGDGKQFF

D: TRBD2
J: TRBJ2-2
V: TRBV5-1
size: -
DNA: TGCGCCAGCAGCATGGGAGGGGAGTTGGCCGGGGAGCTGTTTTTT
CDR3: CASSMGGELAGELFF

D: TRBD2
J: TRBJ2-2
V: TRBV19
size: -
DNA: TGTGCCAGTAGTCCAGGGGCTAGCGGGGCCCCTCGCGGGGAGCTGTTTTTT
CDR3: CASSPGASGAPRGELFF

D: TRBD2
J: TRBJ2-3
V: TRBV28
size: few
DNA: TGTGCCAGCAGTTTGACTAGCGGACTCACAGATACGCAGTATTTT
CDR3: CASSLTSGLTDTQYF

D: -
J: TRBJ2-6
V: TRBV12-5
size: few
DNA: TGTGCTAGTGGTTTTTCGGGGGCGGGAGGGGCCAACGTCCTGACTTTC
CDR3: CASGFSGAGGANVLTF

D: TRBD1
J: TRBJ2-7
V: TRBV4-1
size: many
DNA: TGCGCCAGCAGCCAGTTCGCTGTTGCAGGGGGCTCCTCCTACGAGCAGTACTTC
CDR3: CASSQFAVAGGSSYEQYF

D: TRBD2
J: TRBJ2-5
V: TRBV19
size: -
DNA: TGTGCCAGTAGTAGGGGGACTAGCGGGAGCGAGACCCAGTACTTC
CDR3: CASSRGTSGSETQYF

D: -
J: TRBJ2-7
V: TRBV3-1
size: many
DNA: TGTGCCAGCAGCCAGACCCGGGCAGGCGAGCAGTACTTC
CDR3: CASSQTRAGEQYF

D: -
J: TRBJ2-1
V: TRBV12-3/TRBV12-4
size: -
DNA: TGTGCCAGCAGCCCTAGTGGGACCGGGACACTCTACAATGAGCAGTTCTTC
CDR3: CASSPSGTGTLYNEQFF

D: -
J: TRBJ2-1
V: TRBV20-1
size: many
DNA: TGCAGTGCTATAGGTGGCGGGCAGCCGACCTACAATGAGCAGTTCTTC
CDR3: CSAIGGGQPTYNEQFF

D: TRBD2
J: TRBJ2-1
V: TRBV28
size: -
DNA: TGTGCCAGCAGTCCCCATAGGCTAGCGGGTAGGGATGAGCAGTTCTTC
CDR3: CASSPHRLAGRDEQFF

D: -
J: TRBJ2-3
V: TRBV9
size: many
DNA: TGTGCCAGCAGCCCCGGGACAAGCACAGATACGCAGTATTTT
CDR3: CASSPGTSTDTQYF

D: TRBD2
J: TRBJ2-1
V: TRBV7-3
size: many
DNA: TGTGCCAGCAGCTTAAAGGCGGGAGGGGGCAATGAGCAGTTCTTC
CDR3: CASSLKAGGGNEQFF

D: TRBD1
J: TRBJ2-5
V: TRBV5-4
size: many
DNA: TGTGCCAGCAGCAGGCCCAAACAGGGGGCACAAGAGACCCAGTACTTC
CDR3: CASSRPKQGAQETQYF

D: TRBD2
J: TRBJ2-3
V: TRBV27
size: -
DNA: TGTGCCAGCAGTTTCGACGGACTAGCGGGTAACGCAGATACGCAGTATTTT
CDR3: CASSFDGLAGNADTQYF

D: TRBD1
J: TRBJ2-3
V: TRBV12-3/TRBV12-4
size: many
DNA: TGTGCCAGCAGTTCCCGGACAGGGAGCACAGATACGCAGTATTTT
CDR3: CASSSRTGSTDTQYF

D: -
J: TRBJ2-5
V: TRBV20-1
size: many
DNA: TGCAGTGCCTTCGACAGGTCGGAGACCCAGTACTTC
CDR3: CSAFDRSETQYF

D: -
J: TRBJ2-2
V: TRBV11-3
size: many
DNA: TGTGCCAGCAGCTTAGATTTCACCGGGGAGCTGTTTTTT
CDR3: CASSLDFTGELFF

D: TRBD2
J: TRBJ2-5
V: TRBV12-3/TRBV12-4
size: many
DNA: TGTGCCAGCAGTAACGGACTAGCGAGGGGAGAGACCCAGTACTTC
CDR3: CASSNGLARGETQYF

D: -
J: TRBJ2-6
V: TRBV18
size: many
DNA: TGTGCCAGTAGTCGTTCCTCTGGGGCCAACGTCCTGACTTTC
CDR3: CASSRSSGANVLTF

D: -
J: TRBJ2-3
V: TRBV6-6
size: -
DNA: TGTACCAGCAGTACCCCGGGACTCTTAACAGATACGCAGTATTTT
CDR3: CTSSTPGLLTDTQYF

D: -
J: TRBJ2-1
V: TRBV9
size: many
DNA: TGTGCCAGCAGCGTAGGCCCAGGGGATATCAATGAGCAGTTCTTC
CDR3: CASSVGPGDINEQFF

D: -
J: TRBJ1-6
V: TRBV7-8
size: many
DNA: TGTGCCAGCAGCTTAGTTGGAGGGGGCTCCTATAATTCACCCCTCCACTTT
CDR3: CASSLVGGGSYNSPLHF

D: TRBD1
J: TRBJ2-3
V: TRBV6-5
size: many
DNA: TGTGCCACCGGCCGGGACAGGACAGATACGCAGTATTTT
CDR3: CATGRDRTDTQYF

D: TRBD2
J: TRBJ2-3
V: TRBV6-4
size: -
DNA: TGTGCCAGCGTTGAAGGGACTAGCGGGATTAGCACAGATACGCAGTATTTT
CDR3: CASVEGTSGISTDTQYF

D: TRBD2
J: TRBJ2-1
V: TRBV6-5
size: many
DNA: TGTGCCAGCAGACTCGGACTAGGGCCCAATGAGCAGTTCTTC
CDR3: CASRLGLGPNEQFF

D: -
J: TRBJ2-5
V: TRBV30
size: -
DNA: TGTGCCTGGAGTGTACTCTGGGCAGGGGCCGGAGGTTCCCAAGAGACCCAGTACTTC
CDR3: CAWSVLWAGAGGSQETQYF

D: -
J: TRBJ2-2
V: TRBV5-1
size: -
DNA: TGCGCCAGCAGCTTTTCCGGGACGGAGAACACCGGGGGGCTGTTTTTT
CDR3: CASSFSGTENTGGLFF